This entry lists 21 T cell receptor beta chains sequenced from one sample in a study of blood T cell repertoires in COVID-19. The protocol was immunoSEQ multiplex PCR, while the TCRdb copy is restricted to in-frame clones and leaves out a portion. Counted here are roughly 120,000 clones, over 85% occurring once; the ten biggest clones make up approximately 3.7%. Sequences were obtained from peripheral blood. The receptors here all came from a man over 45 with active COVID-19.

The chain combines TRBV3-1 (or the pseudogene TRBV3-2) with TRBJ1-2, with unresolved D. The CDR3 is made up of 15 amino acids. With 1 base removed from V and 8 bases from J, the gap between germline ends came to 17 bases. CDR1 is LGHDT and CDR2 is YNNKEL in the germline V gene (reference sequence). The CDR3 nucleotides read TGTGCCAGCAGCCAAGGAGCCGGCACCGGGTGGGGCTACACCTTC. This gives the protein CASSQGAGTGWGYTF.

This rearrangement joins TRBV5-4 to TRBJ2-5, with 7 bases identical to TRBD2. Germline trimming cut 3 bases from V and 4 bases from J; bases unmatched to any gene: 12. The CDR3 runs to 16 residues. The germline gives CDR1 SGHNT, CDR2 YYREEE (reference sequence). CDR3 region: CASSWGTKRGSETQYF. CDR3 in DNA: TGTGCCAGCAGCTGGGGGACTAAGCGGGGTTCAGAGACCCAGTACTTC.

This clone showed up just a few times. The CDR3 region is CASSSNPGTAKDEQYF. Here the CDR3 DNA reads TGTGCCAGCAGCTCCAATCCCGGGACAGCCAAGGACGAGCAGTACTTC. V usage is TRBV27 and J usage is TRBJ2-7, with 7 bases fitting TRBD1. CDR3 length: 16 residues. Germline-derived CDR1 and CDR2 are MNHEY and SMNVEV (reference sequence). V trimming: 6 bases; J trimming: 5 bases; junction bases outside the gene matches: 16.

V gene TRBV5-4 combines with J gene TRBJ1-1; D gene ambiguous. Trimming cost V 1 base and J 6 bases, with 13 bases left between them. The CDR3 runs to 14 residues. The germline gives CDR1 SGHNT, CDR2 YYREEE (reference sequence). The CDR3 protein is CASSLNSEVAEAFF. CDR3 bases: TGTGCCAGCAGCTTGAACTCCGAGGTAGCTGAAGCTTTCTTT. The variable domain in full, completed from reference TRBV5-4 and TRBJ1-1, reads ETGVTQSPTHLIKTRGQQVTLRCSSQSGHNTVSWYQQALGQGPQFIFQYYREEENGRGNFPPRFSGLQFPNYSSELNVNALELDDSALYLCASSLNSEVAEAFFGQGTRLTVV.

This chain joins TRBV9 and TRBJ2-1; D call uncertain. Germline lookup yields CDR1 SGDLS and CDR2 YYNGEE. The CDR3 spans 15 residues. With 0 bases removed from V and 8 bases from J, the gap between germline ends came to 15 bases. This CDR3 is CASSVGDQRLDEQFF. For the CDR3, the DNA is TGTGCCAGCAGCGTAGGAGATCAGAGGTTGGATGAGCAGTTCTTC.

This chain uses TRBV7-8 with TRBJ2-7; 11 nucleotides agree with TRBD2. The trim removed 3 bases at V and 3 bases at J, leaving 1 base unmatched. From germline, CDR1 is SGHVS and CDR2 FQNEAQ. The CDR3 covers 14 residues. CDR3 bases: TGTGCCAGCAGCTTTAGCGGGGGGGGCTACGAGCAGTACGTC. It codes for CASSFSGGGYEQYV.

The chain uses TRBV5-1 and TRBJ2-2; D may be TRBD1 (5 bases). The germline V gene encodes CDR1 SGHRS and CDR2 YFSETQ. V lost 2 bases to trimming and J lost 5 bases, with 16 bases between them. The CDR3 loop spans 16 amino acids. CDR3 coding DNA: TGCGCCAGCAGCTTCAACGCGCGACCAGGGACCGGGGAGCTGTTTTTT. Amino acids: CASSFNARPGTGELFF. Full variable domain (rest looked up from reference TRBV5-1 and TRBJ2-2): KAGVTQTPRYLIKTRGQQVTLSCSPISGHRSVSWYQQTPGQGLQFLFEYFSETQRNKGNFPGRFSGRQFSNSRSEMNVSTLELGDSALYLCASSFNARPGTGELFFGEGSRLTVL.

The chain combines TRBV18 with TRBJ2-5; D may be TRBD2 (5 bases). The germline gives CDR1 KGHSH, CDR2 LQKENI. Trimming pared 2 bases from V and 5 bases from J, leaving 15 bases between. The CDR3 has 15 residues. Written as DNA, the CDR3 is TGTGCCAGCTCACCATTAGCGACGGGCGGGGAGACCCAGTACTTC. It encodes CASSPLATGGETQYF.

The CDR3 bases are TGTGCCAGCAGCTTAGAAATGGGACAGGGGGTGAACACTGAAGCTTTCTTT. This translates into CASSLEMGQGVNTEAFF. The V and J genes are TRBV11-2 and TRBJ1-1; 11 bases are shared with TRBD1. The CDR3 length is 17 residues. CDR1 SGHAT and CDR2 FQNNGV come from the germline V gene. V was clipped by 0 bases and J by 0 bases; unmatched bases: 3.

The rearrangement uses TRBV19 and TRBJ2-5, with 8 bases that match TRBD1. This CDR3 is built from 14 residues. Germline V gene lookup returns CDR1 LNHDA and CDR2 SQIVND (reference sequence). Unmatched junction bases numbered 7, after V lost 5 bases and J lost 5 bases. CDR3 sequence: CASSSRTGRETQYF. In DNA, the CDR3 is TGTGCCAGTAGTTCCAGGACAGGGAGGGAGACCCAGTACTTC.

This CDR3 is CASSLVQSSEAFF. CDR3 in DNA: TGTGCCAGCAGTTTGGTGCAGTCCTCTGAAGCTTTCTTT. This rearrangement joins TRBV28 to TRBJ1-1; D not resolved. Trimming took 3 bases from V and 6 from J, leaving 11 bases between them. Germline-derived CDR1 and CDR2 are MDHEN and SYDVKM. This CDR3 has 13 residues.

V usage is TRBV19 and J usage is TRBJ2-5; 10 nucleotides align to TRBD1. The junction had 3 bases not matched to a gene; V was cut back by 4 bases and J by 4 bases. CDR3 length: 14 amino acids. Germline V lookup: CDR1 LNHDA, CDR2 SQIVND (reference sequence). CDR3 amino acids: CASSRGQGTETQYF. DNA for the CDR3: TGTGCCAGTAGTAGGGGACAGGGGACAGAGACCCAGTACTTC.

V and J are TRBV11-1 and TRBJ1-2, with D uncertain. Germline loops: CDR1 SGHAT, CDR2 FQDESV (reference sequence). This CDR3 is built from 15 residues. V lost 5 bases to trimming and J lost 2 bases, with 15 bases between them. DNA of the CDR3: TGTGCCAGCAGCCATATCGGGATGCTGAACTATGGCTACACCTTC. Its translation: CASSHIGMLNYGYTF.

This clone was picked up one time. Germline is not matched at one junction end, which may reflect a read error. The chain links TRBV12-3 or TRBV12-4 to TRBJ2-7; 8 nucleotides line up with TRBD1. This CDR3 region has 12 residues. The CDR3: CASRADRGPQHF. The CDR3 DNA sequence: TGTGCCAGCAGGGCCGACAGGGGCCCCCAGCACTTC.

The chain employs TRBV2 and TRBJ2-2; a weak D match, TRBD2 (5 bases). Trimming left V 1 base short and J 2 bases short, with 11 bases between. CDR1 SNHLY and CDR2 FYNNEI come from the germline V gene. This CDR3 comprises 16 residues. CDR3 sequence reads: CASSEEGDYNTGELFF. CDR3 sequence (DNA): TGTGCCAGCAGTGAAGAGGGAGACTACAACACCGGGGAGCTGTTTTTT.

The rearrangement uses TRBV18 and TRBJ2-2, with 7 positions matching TRBD1. CDR1 is KGHSH, CDR2 LQKENI, per germline. The CDR3 has 15 residues. The V and J ends lost 4 bases and 0 bases, in that order; junction bases with no gene match: 2. Here the CDR3 DNA reads TGTGCCAGCTCACGGGGACAGACGAACACCGGGGAGCTGTTTTTT. It translates to CASSRGQTNTGELFF.

V gene TRBV24-1 combines with J gene TRBJ1-2; TRBD1 agrees at 7 bases. Unmatched junction bases numbered 3, after V lost 2 bases and J lost 7 bases. Germline CDR1 reads KGHDR; CDR2 reads SFDVKD. CDR3 length equals 13 residues. CDR3 in DNA: TGTGCCACCAGTGATTCGGGACAGTTTGGCTACACCTTC. Its protein product is CATSDSGQFGYTF.

The V gene is TRBV7-2, the J gene TRBJ1-1; 7 bases line up with TRBD1. Trimming took 1 base from V and 0 from J; bases not matched to a gene: 5. This CDR3 region has 16 residues. Germline V gives CDR1 SGHTA, CDR2 FQGNSA. Here the CDR3 DNA reads TGTGCCAGCAGCTTAGAGGGACAGCGCATGAACACTGAAGCTTTCTTT. It is translated as CASSLEGQRMNTEAFF. Filled out from reference TRBV7-2 and TRBJ1-1, the complete variable domain reads GAGVSQSPSNKVTEKGKDVELRCDPISGHTALYWYRQSLGQGLEFLIYFQGNSAPDKSGLPSDRFSAERTGGSVSTLTIQRTQQEDSAVYLCASSLEGQRMNTEAFFGQGTRLTVV.

The V call is TRBV11-3, the J call TRBJ1-5; no clear D. V was clipped by 5 bases and J by 3 bases, with 11 bases between them. Germline CDR1 is SGHNT and CDR2 is YENEEA. The CDR3 spans 14 residues. In nucleotides, the CDR3 is TGTGCCAGCAGCCCCTCTTGTAACAATCAGCCCCAGCATTTT. Its translation: CASSPSCNNQPQHF. The full variable domain, in which reference TRBV11-3 and TRBJ1-5 provide the parts outside the CDR3, is EAGVVQSPRYKIIEKKQPVAFWCNPISGHNTLYWYLQNLGQGPELLIRYENEEAVDDSQLPKDRFSAERLKGVDSTLKIQPAELGDSAVYLCASSPSCNNQPQHFGDGTRLSIL.

This chain joins TRBV19 and TRBJ1-1; 7 bases align to TRBD1. The ends lost 5 bases at V and 7 bases at J; junction bases unmatched: 7. CDR1 LNHDA and CDR2 SQIVND come from the germline V gene (reference sequence). The CDR3 length is 13 residues. This CDR3 is CASSSTGVGEAFF. The CDR3 DNA reads as TGTGCCAGTAGTTCAACAGGGGTGGGTGAAGCTTTCTTT.

V usage is TRBV7-9 and J usage is TRBJ1-5, with 8 nucleotides matching TRBD1. Germline lookup yields CDR1 SEHNR and CDR2 FQNEAQ (reference sequence). This CDR3 is built from 16 residues. With V trimmed by 2 bases and J by 2 bases, 5 bases remained unmatched. Here the CDR3 reads CASSLSGQGGNQPQHF. As DNA, the CDR3 is TGTGCCAGCAGCTTAAGCGGACAGGGCGGCAATCAGCCCCAGCATTTT.